This TCR beta chain appears in the sequencing data of a study of blood T cells in healthy people across ages. Study observations and caveats: Long-lived donors had more naive CD4+ cells and higher diversity than aged donors.

V lost 7 bases to trimming and J lost 3 bases; unmatched junction nucleotides: 4. Germline values: CDR1 SEHNR, CDR2 FQNEAQ (reference sequence). This CDR3 comprises 13 residues. Alongside a J-beta primer mix, a sample-barcoded 5' primer served in a second PCR lasting roughly 6 to 11 cycles. All cDNA molecules were each tagged by a template-switch adaptor with 12 random nucleotides. TCRdb reprocessed the 5' RACE reads via MiXCR and lists one record per CDR3 protein. Of 1.5 million to 2 million distinct CDR3 sequences in the sample, 40% to 55% are singletons; the top ten hold over 2%. The table lists this clonotype with a few counts. Its antigen remains unknown. Donors were healthy Caucasian individuals from Russia aged roughly 6 to 95. At least 5 micrograms of total RNA were extracted per sample.

Material: blood. The source is a woman aged 40 to 50 in good health. V is TRBV7-9 and J is TRBJ2-5; TRBD1 matches at 8 bases. The CDR3 DNA sequence: TGTGCCAGCACCACAGGGGGGAAAGAGACCCAGTACTTC. Translation: CASTTGGKETQYF.